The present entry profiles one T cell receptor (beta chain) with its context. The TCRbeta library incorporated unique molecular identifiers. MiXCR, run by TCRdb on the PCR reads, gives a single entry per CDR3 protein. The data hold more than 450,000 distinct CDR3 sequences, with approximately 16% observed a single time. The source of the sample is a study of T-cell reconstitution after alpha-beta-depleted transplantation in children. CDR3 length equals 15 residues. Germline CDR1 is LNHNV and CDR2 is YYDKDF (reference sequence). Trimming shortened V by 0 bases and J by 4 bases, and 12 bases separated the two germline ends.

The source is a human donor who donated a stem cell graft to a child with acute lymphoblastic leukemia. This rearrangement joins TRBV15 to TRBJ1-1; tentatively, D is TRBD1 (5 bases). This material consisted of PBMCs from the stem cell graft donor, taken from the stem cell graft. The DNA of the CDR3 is TGTGCCACCAGCAGAGAGGGGCAAAGGGGCACTGAAGCTTTCTTT. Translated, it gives CATSREGQRGTEAFF.